This T cell receptor beta chain comes out of a study of blood T cell repertoires in COVID-19 (TCRdb year 2020). Study-level background: Samples covering the acute and convalescent phases of COVID-19 were provided by collaborators in the United States, Italy and Spain. The prospective study material was composed of cDNA or gDNA derived from T cells, B-cell-depleted T cells, or PBMCs. The dataset comprised deeply sampled blood TCRbeta repertoires from subjects exposed to, actively infected with, or recovered from COVID-19. The repertoires were released in a freely available public database intended as a resource for research on the immune response to SARS-CoV-2. The samples were drawn from two sources: the first 160 participants of the ongoing ImmuneRACE study, and 1,000 to 1,500 subjects contributed by 6 global collaborators. A de-identified subject ID, COVID-19 status, age in years and sex were almost always included in the sample metadata. Where available, HLA class I and class II types were obtained from metadata supplied by the sample provider rather than from assay-based typing. What the study reported, not specific to this receptor: How much clinical and demographic metadata was included differed by source and by participant, and the metadata was provided uncurated.

This clone was seen a handful of times. Its antigen is still unknown. The record has no base qualities; no much larger clone is one base away. Collaborating institutions collected whole blood in K2EDTA tubes following their own protocols. Collaborator samples were shipped for TCRbeta analysis as frozen whole blood, isolated PBMCs, or DNA extracted from either sample type. CDR1 and CDR2 were assigned from the germline V gene (reference sequence) as LNHDA and SQIVND. The CDR3 spans 16 residues, from the cysteine through the phenylalanine. Only the CDR3 region is kept as DNA, spanning 48 bases read in frame from base 1. V and J are trimmed by 7 bases and 5 bases, and the gene matches miss 14 bases of the junction. The immunoSEQ Assay, a bias-controlled multiplex PCR, was used to amplify TCRbeta CDR3 regions from genomic DNA. The original pipeline was this. The number of nucleated cells in each sample was estimated from the amplification of reference gene primers within the assay. To quantify the absolute abundance of each unique TCRbeta CDR3 rearrangement, sequence reads were collapsed and filtered. Productive Simpson clonality was computed per sample as the square root of Simpson's diversity index over productive rearrangements. Drawn from immuneACCESS, this table holds only the in-frame rearrangements with V and J called that TCRdb kept. Clones are partly lost; checked studies trace under half to an unresolved V gene and leave the rest unexplained. From that table come the V and J calls and clone size; the DNA was used to work out D and trimming. The sample table shows 250,000 or so clones, and around nine tenths are seen once. About 7.6% of the sample lies in the top ten.

The sample taken for sequencing was peripheral blood. The sequence joins TRBV19 to TRBJ1-1, and 9 bases in between align with TRBD1. The sequence came from a woman aged 70-85 years with active or convalescent COVID-19. The CDR3 corresponds to CASKDLREDRGTEAFF. The DNA sequence is TGTGCCAGTAAAGACCTTAGAGAGGACAGGGGAACTGAAGCTTTCTTT.